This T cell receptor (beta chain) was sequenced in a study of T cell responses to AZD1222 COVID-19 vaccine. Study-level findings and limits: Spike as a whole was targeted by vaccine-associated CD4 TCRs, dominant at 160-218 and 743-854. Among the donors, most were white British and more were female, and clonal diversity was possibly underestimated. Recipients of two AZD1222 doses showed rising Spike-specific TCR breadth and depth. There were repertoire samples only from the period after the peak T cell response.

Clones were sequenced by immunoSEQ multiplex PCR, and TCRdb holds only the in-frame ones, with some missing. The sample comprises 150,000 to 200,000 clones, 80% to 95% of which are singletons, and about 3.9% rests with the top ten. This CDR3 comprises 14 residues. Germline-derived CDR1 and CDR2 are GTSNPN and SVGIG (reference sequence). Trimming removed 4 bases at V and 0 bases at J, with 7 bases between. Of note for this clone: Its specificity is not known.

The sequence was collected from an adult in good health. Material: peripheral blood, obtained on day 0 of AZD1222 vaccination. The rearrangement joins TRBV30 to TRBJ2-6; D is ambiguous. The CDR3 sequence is CAWKRDSGANVLTF. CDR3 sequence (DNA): TGTGCCTGGAAGAGAGACTCTGGGGCCAACGTCCTGACTTTC. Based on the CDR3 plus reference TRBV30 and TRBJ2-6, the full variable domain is SQTIHQWPATLVQPVGSPLSLECTVEGTSNPNLYWYRQAAGRGLQLLFYSVGIGQISSEVPQNLSASRPQDRQFILSSKKLLLSDSGFYLCAWKRDSGANVLTFGAGSRLTVL.